A single count supports the clone carrying this TCR beta chain. Its antigen is as yet unknown. These data are taken from a study of shared clonotypes between healthy human individuals. Study results and limitations: The naive CD4 repertoires of a few donors were compared, and 5% to 6.5% of clonotypes were shared.

Some clones are missing from TCRdb's copy, which holds only in-frame ones; the method was immunoSEQ multiplex PCR. The sample records 1.4 million to 1.5 million clones, approximately 96% being singletons. Healthy adults negative for HIV, lacking recent acute infections or vaccinations, served as donors. The sequence came from a man aged 25-40 years in good health. Sequenced sample: naive CD4+ T cells sorted from blood. The sample's subset: CD45RA+ positively selected.

CDR3 sequence reads: CASNRAGQDSYEQYF. The CDR3 bases are TGTGCCAGCAATAGAGCGGGACAGGACTCCTACGAGCAGTACTTC. The J gene is TRBJ2-7, the V gene TRBV2, with D perhaps TRBD1 (8 bases). The CDR3 runs to 15 residues. V gave up 7 bases and J gave up 0 bases, with 16 bases separating them. Germline loops: CDR1 SNHLY, CDR2 FYNNEI.